This T cell receptor beta chain was documented in a study of blood T cell repertoires in COVID-19. V lost 0 bases, J lost 11 bases, and 13 bases stayed unmatched. The germline V gene has CDR1 SGHRS and CDR2 YFSETQ. This CDR3 contains 16 residues. Produced via immunoSEQ multiplex PCR; TCRdb's table is partial and in-frame only. The sample comprises some 250,000 clones, 70% to 90% of which are singletons, and around 2% rests with the top ten. Sequencing used PBMCs or T cells enriched from blood (not recorded which). The clonotype comes from a woman aged 50 to 65 who had recovered from COVID-19. The chain is built from TRBV5-1 and TRBJ2-1; TRBD2 agrees at 8 bases. The DNA of the CDR3 is TGCGCCAGCAGCTTGGGAGGCGTAGCGGGGACTAATCAGCAGTTCTTC. This translates into CASSLGGVAGTNQQFF.